This T cell receptor (beta chain) derives from a study of cytomegalovirus exposure and HLA in healthy donors. Findings of the study overall: About 87% or about 30% of the time was how often most TCR beta V segments were productive, according to an earlier analysis. The dataset shows that most TCR sequences were rare, while some public TCRs occurred in many donors. Roughly uniform depth of sequencing across donors was assumed in presence/absence analyses. The authors later linked a missense DCLRE1C variant to TCR beta V- and J-gene trimming.

The PCR ran on 60 Vbeta and 13 Jbeta primers. TCRdb keeps only in-frame clones here, not all; method: immunoSEQ multiplex PCR. This sample contains about 84,000 clones. Comment on this clone: No antigen is known for it.

The sample consisted of PBMCs. The TCR was taken from a man aged 50-60 years in good health and CMV-seronegative.

The CDR3 loop is CASAQGNSYNSPLHF. In DNA, the CDR3 is TGTGCCAGCGCCCAGGGGAACTCCTATAATTCACCCCTCCACTTT. The genes are TRBV6-6 and TRBJ1-6; possible D gene TRBD1, 6 bases. Trimming left V 8 bases short and J 0 bases short, with 11 bases between. The CDR3 is made up of 15 amino acids. Germline V CDR1 and CDR2: MNHNY, SVGAGI (reference sequence).